Listed below are T cell receptor beta chains from one sample, sequenced in a study of T cell responses to AZD1222 COVID-19 vaccine. Here immunoSEQ multiplex PCR was the method, and the copy in TCRdb shows in-frame clones only, minus some. The sample carries more than 85,000 clones, 82% recorded once. The material sequenced was peripheral blood, taken on day 0 of AZD1222 vaccination. Receptors originate from an adult in good health. Each CDR3 is given with its conserved first and last residue. D genes are given only for firm matches. Size tells how often a clone was seen (once, few, many) or the class of an expanded clone, and some rows leave it out.

D	J	size	V	CDR3	DNA
NA	TRBJ1-1	NA	TRBV12-3/TRBV12-4	CASSGQMNTEAFF	TGTGCCAGCAGTGGACAGATGAACACTGAAGCTTTCTTT
TRBD1	TRBJ1-1	few	TRBV10-3	CAISSGSGGNTEAFF	TGTGCCATCAGTTCCGGTTCAGGGGGGAACACTGAAGCTTTCTTT
NA	TRBJ2-7	NA	TRBV7-9	CASSLEQGYEQYF	TGTGCCAGCAGCTTGGAACAGGGTTACGAGCAGTACTTC
TRBD2	TRBJ2-5	NA	TRBV10-3	CAVAGTTVQETQYF	TGTGCCGTAGCCGGGACTACCGTCCAAGAGACCCAGTACTTC
TRBD1	TRBJ1-4	NA	TRBV10-3	CAISGTGNEKLFF	TGTGCCATCAGCGGGACAGGAAATGAAAAACTGTTTTTT
NA	TRBJ1-3	few	TRBV18	CASSPPLFSTTIYF	TGTGCCAGCTCACCACCACTTTTTAGTACCACCATATATTTT
NA	TRBJ2-1	NA	TRBV19	CASKRNRNYNEQFF	TGTGCCAGTAAACGAAACAGAAACTACAATGAGCAGTTCTTC
NA	TRBJ1-3	NA	TRBV9	CASSGRRKSF	TGTGCCAGCAGCGGCAGACGGAAATCGTTT
NA	TRBJ1-5	NA	TRBV21-1	CASSPGQGIPQHF	TGTGCCAGCAGCCCGGGACAGGGAATTCCCCAGCATTTT
NA	TRBJ2-7	NA	TRBV7-6	CASSEQGAGSYEQYF	TGTGCCAGCAGCGAACAGGGAGCGGGTTCCTACGAGCAGTACTTC
NA	TRBJ2-5	NA	TRBV2	CASSEETQYF	TGTGCCAGCAGCGAAGAGACCCAGTACTTC
NA	TRBJ2-3	NA	TRBV7-8	CASSRVVPDTQYF	TGTGCCAGCAGCCGGGTGGTCCCAGATACGCAGTATTTT
NA	TRBJ2-7	NA	TRBV7-2	CASSLVLQQQQYF	TGTGCCAGCAGCTTAGTTTTGCAACAGCAGCAGTACTTC
NA	TRBJ2-3	NA	TRBV5-4	CASSLDGASTDTQYF	TGTGCCAGCAGCTTGGACGGAGCTTCCACAGATACGCAGTATTTT
NA	TRBJ1-2	NA	TRBV11-2	CASSLQRNYGYTF	TGTGCCAGCAGCCTTCAACGAAACTATGGCTACACCTTC
TRBD2	TRBJ2-2	NA	TRBV19	CASSSLRLAGEWDTGELFF	TGTGCCAGTAGTTCCTTACGACTAGCGGGGGAATGGGACACCGGGGAGCTGTTTTTT
TRBD1	TRBJ1-2	NA	TRBV27	CASSLFGTGALTDGYTF	TGTGCCAGCAGTTTATTCGGGACAGGGGCTTTAACTGACGGCTACACCTTC
NA	TRBJ2-7	NA	TRBV25-1	CASSVQGGSYEQYF	TGTGCCAGCAGTGTACAGGGTGGGTCCTACGAGCAGTACTTC
NA	TRBJ2-1	NA	TRBV20-1	CSASKGSDYNEQFF	TGCAGTGCTAGTAAAGGGTCGGACTACAATGAGCAGTTCTTC
NA	TRBJ2-1	few	TRBV13	CASSPARNEQFF	TGTGCCAGCAGCCCAGCTCGGAATGAGCAGTTCTTC
NA	TRBJ1-4	NA	TRBV5-1	CASSLENEKLFF	TGCGCCAGCAGCTTGGAGAATGAAAAACTGTTTTTT
TRBD2	TRBJ2-1	NA	TRBV7-6	CASSLVRLAGSSYNEQFF	TGTGCCAGCAGCTTAGTCCGTCTAGCGGGTAGCTCCTACAATGAGCAGTTCTTC